What follows is one T cell receptor (beta chain) and its context. This clonotype has at least ten counts. Its antigen has not been determined. Base quality data are lacking; no much larger clone is found one base away. The CDR3 holds 13 amino acids from the cysteine to the phenylalanine. Only the CDR3 DNA stays, 39 bases, in frame from base 1. Cut back by 2 bases and 9 bases, the V and J ends lie 13 bases apart. Looking up the germline V gene yields CDR1 SGHVS and CDR2 FQNEAQ. A patient counted as having stable Graves' hyperthyroidism if no progression to ophthalmopathy occurred over 18 months of follow-up. Hyperthyroidism patients were newly diagnosed, with disease duration under 2 months, and aged 18 to 65 years. Patients with uncontrolled infections, other autoimmune diseases, pregnancy or lactation were excluded. Clinical symptoms, serum thyroxine and TRAb, thyroid ultrasound, and orbital computed tomography formed the basis for the diagnoses. PBMCs were isolated from about 9.2 ml of fresh peripheral blood by Ficoll-Paque density gradient centrifugation. Total RNA was extracted using Trizol reagent, and RNA quality was assessed on an Agilent 2100 Bioanalyzer.

The TCR beta CDR3 regions were amplified from RNA transcripts. A first-round RT-PCR of the TCR CDR3 used the HTBI primer set with the Qiagen OneStep RT-PCR kit. Libraries were constructed in a second round of multiplex PCR, after which size selection and purification were carried out. The libraries were sequenced on an Illumina HiSeq2000 using paired-end 100 bp reads. The study's own analysis went as follows. SOAPnuke was used to process the raw data, throwing out any read that contained adapters or uncalled bases, had a mean Phred below 15, or lacked an exact constant-primer or identifier match. High-quality paired reads were merged using COPE v1.2.5, and each unique nucleotide sequence was defined as a clonotype. MiTCR v1.1 was used to align the clonotypes against IMGT TRBV, TRBD and TRBJ reference segments. The analysis included only V-J combinations with a frequency above 0.0001, which together covered 98% to 99.2% of the repertoires. The TCS score was defined as F50 (clonal expansion) divided by E x V (chaos), with BLOSUM62-based TCRdist calculated between CDR3 peptides within each V-J. Welch's t-statistics and random forest reduced approximately 520 V-J features to 10 to 15, which were used in a naive Bayes classifier (R e1071). TCRdb's own reprocessing of the public reads used fastp at Q25 and MiXCR and kept productive beta chains. CDR3 protein duplicates are merged, each entry listing the most common genes and DNA. Clone size and V and J calls follow TCRdb, not the original study. In all, the sample holds about 360,000 distinct CDR3 sequences, and approximately 13% of those were seen once. The ten biggest clones cover 9.2% of the sample.

The data were obtained in a study of T cells in Graves' hyperthyroidism and ophthalmopathy (dated by TCRdb to the late 2010s). The study in broad terms: Peripheral blood was collected at initial diagnosis, before any treatment. To identify TCR V-J signatures that set the groups apart, the researchers used a discovery cohort of about a hundred patients, made up of under 50 with Graves' ophthalmopathy and 57 with stable Graves' hyperthyroidism. Prospective prediction of ophthalmopathy was tested in an independent validation cohort consisting of 18 hyperthyroidism patients and more than 15 patients who later progressed to ophthalmopathy. The 95 to 100 discovery patients were randomly divided into training and test sets at a 7:3 ratio. In several Graves' hyperthyroidism patients, the study also compared T-cell repertoires from thyroid tissue with T-cell repertoires from blood. Following sampling, methimazole starting at 30 mg daily was given to hyperthyroidism patients, and high-dose intravenous methylprednisolone was given to ophthalmopathy patients. According to the paper, TCR Vbeta CDR3 sequencing was carried out on about 140 peripheral blood samples, which came from fewer than 50 ophthalmopathy, about 75 hyperthyroidism and about 17 progressor patients. Findings and caveats that apply to the study as a whole: Blood samples also contained most of the expanded thyroid clonotypes (frequency above 0.001), which suggests that blood repertoires may reflect thyroid immune responses. In validation, the model predicted progression to ophthalmopathy with approximately 70% sensitivity and over 72% specificity, a median of about 6 months before onset. No statistical method was used to fix the sample size in advance, and group allocation was not hidden from the investigators. In cross-validation, a model built on a 13 V-J signature told ophthalmopathy apart from stable hyperthyroidism with roughly 87% sensitivity and about 81% specificity, and in testing the same model reached 80%/75%.

The sequenced material came from blood. The clonotype was recovered from a young woman with Graves' hyperthyroidism. Recombination connected TRBV7-8 to TRBJ1-2; the D gene is unclear. The DNA sequence reads TGTGCCAGCAGCTTATCCGGTTGGGAGAGCTACACCTTC. This codes for CASSLSGWESYTF.